The 26 T cell receptor beta chains given below trace back to one sample, sequenced in a study of T cells expressing NK-cell markers. TCRdb re-called the 5' RACE reads and catalogs CDR3 proteins one per entry, DNA excluded. This sample carries hundreds of thousands of distinct CDR3 sequences, with 5% to 5.5% going to the ten biggest clones. Sequencing input: blood T cells: a sorted CD56 or NKG2C T cell subset, CD4+ or CD8+ T cells, or bulk PBMC T cells (not recorded which). The receptors shown here come from a man aged 18-70 years in good health.

The V gene is TRBV2, the J gene TRBJ1-2; TCRdb gives TRBD1 as the D gene, but with no DNA this cannot be confirmed. The germline V gene encodes CDR1 SNHLY and CDR2 FYNNEI. This CDR3 has 15 residues. The CDR3 is CASSENLGGNYGYTF.

The V call is TRBV6-5, the J call TRBJ2-7; TCRdb picks TRBD1, but there is no DNA to check that call. Germline V gene lookup returns CDR1 MNHEY and CDR2 SVGAGI. The CDR3 spans 15 residues. The CDR3 loop is CASSWGWGYSYEQYF.

This chain uses TRBV6-5 with TRBJ1-1; the TCRdb D gene call, TRBD1, has no DNA to confirm it. CDR1 is MNHEY and CDR2 is SVGAGI in the germline V gene. The CDR3 contains 12 residues. The CDR3 reads CASSMRGTEAFF.

This rearrangement joins TRBV12-3 or TRBV12-4 to TRBJ1-1; TCRdb selects TRBD1, and the lack of DNA leaves this call unchecked. This CDR3 region has 13 residues. The CDR3 reads CASNTRGNTEAFF.

The rearrangement uses TRBV25-1 and TRBJ2-7. Germline lookup yields CDR1 MGHDK and CDR2 SYGVNS. CDR3 length: 15 residues. The CDR3 spells CASSEGYLGPYEQYF.

The rearrangement links TRBV7-9 to TRBJ2-1. The germline V gene encodes CDR1 SEHNR and CDR2 FQNEAQ (reference sequence). This CDR3 has 14 residues. CDR3 loop: CASSLTSYGDEQFF.

The gene calls are TRBV7-9 and TRBJ2-1; TCRdb selects TRBD1, and the lack of DNA leaves this call unchecked. The length of the CDR3 is 15 residues. Germline values: CDR1 SEHNR, CDR2 FQNEAQ (reference sequence). CDR3 residues: CASSLAQGIYNEQFF.

V gene TRBV3-1 combines with J gene TRBJ1-5; TCRdb gives TRBD1 as the D gene, but with no DNA this cannot be confirmed. The CDR3 is made up of 15 amino acids. Germline CDR1 reads LGHDT; CDR2 reads YNNKEL (reference sequence). CDR3 loop: CASSQVTGVNQPQHF.

The genes are TRBV7-2 and TRBJ1-2; the TRBD1 assignment by TCRdb is unverifiable without DNA. The germline CDR1 and CDR2 sequences are SGHTA and FQGNSA. The CDR3 extends over 15 amino acids. The CDR3 region is CASSGGQGRDYGYTF.

V gene TRBV5-1 combines with J gene TRBJ2-2; TCRdb's assignment of TRBD2 cannot be checked, as there is no DNA. Germline loops: CDR1 SGHRS, CDR2 YFSETQ. The CDR3 spans 16 residues. CDR3 in amino acids: CASSLAPPGNTGELFF.

V and J are TRBV28 and TRBJ2-7; TCRdb returns TRBD1, unconfirmable since there is no DNA. Germline V gene data show CDR1 as MDHEN and CDR2 as SYDVKM. The CDR3 runs 13 residues. The CDR3 spells CASDTGLSYEQYF. The whole variable domain, remainder taken from reference TRBV28 and TRBJ2-7, is DVKVTQSSRYLVKRTGEKVFLECVQDMDHENMFWYRQDPGLGLRLIYFSYDVKMKEKGDIPEGYSVSREKKERFSLILESASTNQTSMYLCASDTGLSYEQYFGPGTRLTVT.

The chain couples TRBV6-5 to TRBJ2-1; the D call of TRBD2 rests on TCRdb alone, since no DNA is present to check it. The germline CDR1 and CDR2 sequences are MNHEY and SVGAGI. The CDR3 contains 16 residues. The CDR3 region is CASSPRLAGFDNEQFF.

The rearrangement links TRBV5-6 to TRBJ2-3. Germline V CDR1 and CDR2: SGHDT, YYEEEE. This CDR3 region has 16 residues. The CDR3 region is CASSLFGQEPTDTQYF.

The J gene is TRBJ2-3, the V gene TRBV9. This CDR3 is 14 amino acids long. The V gene's germline CDR1 is SGDLS and CDR2 YYNGEE. CDR3 residues: CASGALLGTDTQYF.

The chain has TRBV12-3 or TRBV12-4 and TRBJ1-2. The CDR3 is 17 amino acids. CDR3 residues: CASSLAAKGSPRGGYTF.

The gene calls are TRBV7-2 and TRBJ1-3. The CDR3 is 15 amino acids. Germline-derived CDR1 and CDR2 are SGHTA and FQGNSA. The CDR3 sequence is CASSLASTKGNTIYF.

This chain uses TRBV21-1 with TRBJ1-6; TCRdb returns TRBD1, unconfirmable since there is no DNA. TRBV21-1 is noted as a pseudogene. The CDR3 has 17 amino acids. The CDR3 region is CASRSITRGQGNSPLHF.

The chain employs TRBV19 and TRBJ2-7; the TCRdb call, TRBD1, lacks DNA for checking. Germline V gene data show CDR1 as LNHDA and CDR2 as SQIVND (reference sequence). There are 16 residues in the CDR3. The CDR3: CASSMQRTDLPYEQYF.

V is TRBV2 and J is TRBJ1-6. This CDR3 is 14 amino acids long. Germline values: CDR1 SNHLY, CDR2 FYNNEI. CDR3 sequence: CASSEGGEDSPLHF.

This chain links TRBV2 with TRBJ2-3; the D call from TCRdb, TRBD2, cannot be confirmed without DNA. Germline loops: CDR1 SNHLY, CDR2 FYNNEI. The CDR3 runs 15 residues. The CDR3 protein is CASSDRGLAVDTQYF.

The genes are TRBV2 and TRBJ2-3; TCRdb returns TRBD2, unconfirmable since there is no DNA. Germline V gene lookup returns CDR1 SNHLY and CDR2 FYNNEI. The CDR3 loop spans 17 amino acids. This CDR3 reads CASRDTRTSGAPDTQYF.

The gene calls are TRBV12-3 or TRBV12-4 and TRBJ1-5; the TCRdb call, TRBD1, lacks DNA for checking. This CDR3 is 14 amino acids long. The CDR3 is CASSLYEGVQPQHF.

V and J are TRBV18 and TRBJ2-7; TCRdb proposes TRBD1, but this gene call is untestable without DNA. Germline V gives CDR1 KGHSH, CDR2 LQKENI. This CDR3 contains 15 residues. The chain's CDR3 is CASSPSGTGEGEQYF.

CDR3 protein: CASSHTLGQGAYEQYF. The chain has TRBV3-1 and TRBJ2-7; TCRdb names TRBD1, which stays unverified in the absence of DNA. Germline V gene lookup returns CDR1 LGHDT and CDR2 YNNKEL (reference sequence). CDR3 size: 16 residues.

The chain uses TRBV7-2 and TRBJ1-3; the TCRdb call, TRBD1, lacks DNA for checking. Germline V gene lookup returns CDR1 SGHTA and CDR2 FQGNSA. The CDR3 runs 15 residues. CDR3 residues: CASSAQQGRGNTIYF.

The chain joins TRBV5-1 to TRBJ1-6; the TCRdb D gene call, TRBD1, has no DNA to confirm it. This CDR3 is 13 amino acids long. Germline-derived CDR1 and CDR2 are SGHRS and YFSETQ. Here the CDR3 reads CATSTGGASPLHF. Supplemented by reference TRBV5-1 and TRBJ1-6, the full variable domain reads KAGVTQTPRYLIKTRGQQVTLSCSPISGHRSVSWYQQTPGQGLQFLFEYFSETQRNKGNFPGRFSGRQFSNSRSEMNVSTLELGDSALYLCATSTGGASPLHFGNGTRLTVT.